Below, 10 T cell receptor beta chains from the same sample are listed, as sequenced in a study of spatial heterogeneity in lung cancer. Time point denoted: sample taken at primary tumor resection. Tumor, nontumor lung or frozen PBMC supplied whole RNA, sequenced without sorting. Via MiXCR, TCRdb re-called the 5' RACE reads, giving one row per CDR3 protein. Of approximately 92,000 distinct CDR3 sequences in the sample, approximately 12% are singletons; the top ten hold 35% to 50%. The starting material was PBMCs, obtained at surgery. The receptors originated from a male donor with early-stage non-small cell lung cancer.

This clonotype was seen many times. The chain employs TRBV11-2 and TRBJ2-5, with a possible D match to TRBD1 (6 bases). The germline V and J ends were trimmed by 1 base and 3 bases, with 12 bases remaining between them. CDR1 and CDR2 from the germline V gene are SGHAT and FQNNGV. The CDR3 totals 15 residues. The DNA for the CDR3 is TGTGCCAGCAGCTTAGCGGGCTACAGGGAAGAGACCCAGTACTTC. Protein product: CASSLAGYREETQYF.

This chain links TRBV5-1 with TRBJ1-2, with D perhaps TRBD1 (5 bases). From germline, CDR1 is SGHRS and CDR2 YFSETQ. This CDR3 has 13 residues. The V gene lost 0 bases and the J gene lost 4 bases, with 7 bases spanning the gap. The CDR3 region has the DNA TGCGCCAGCAGCTTGGCGGGGACCTATGGCTACACCTTC. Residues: CASSLAGTYGYTF.

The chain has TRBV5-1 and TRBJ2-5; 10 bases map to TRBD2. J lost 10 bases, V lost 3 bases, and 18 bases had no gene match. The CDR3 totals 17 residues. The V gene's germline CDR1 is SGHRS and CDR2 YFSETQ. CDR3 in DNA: TGCGCCAGCAGCTCCGGCCTTCGGACCGGGACTAGCGTGGACCAGTACTTC. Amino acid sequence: CASSSGLRTGTSVDQYF. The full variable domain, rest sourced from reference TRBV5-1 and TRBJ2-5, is KAGVTQTPRYLIKTRGQQVTLSCSPISGHRSVSWYQQTPGQGLQFLFEYFSETQRNKGNFPGRFSGRQFSNSRSEMNVSTLELGDSALYLCASSSGLRTGTSVDQYFGPGTRLLVL.

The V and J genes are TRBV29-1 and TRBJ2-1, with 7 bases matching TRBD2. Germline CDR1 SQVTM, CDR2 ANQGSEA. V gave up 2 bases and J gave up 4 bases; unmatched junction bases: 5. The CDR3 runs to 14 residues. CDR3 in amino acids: CSVELRLAYNEQFF. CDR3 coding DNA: TGCAGCGTTGAATTAAGACTAGCATACAATGAGCAGTTCTTC.

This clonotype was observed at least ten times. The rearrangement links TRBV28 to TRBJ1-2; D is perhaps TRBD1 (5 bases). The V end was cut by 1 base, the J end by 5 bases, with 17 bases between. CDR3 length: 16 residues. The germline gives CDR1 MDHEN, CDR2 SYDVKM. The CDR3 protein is CASSLFGLGQGYGYTF. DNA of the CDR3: TGTGCCAGCAGTTTATTCGGTTTGGGTCAGGGTTATGGCTACACCTTC.

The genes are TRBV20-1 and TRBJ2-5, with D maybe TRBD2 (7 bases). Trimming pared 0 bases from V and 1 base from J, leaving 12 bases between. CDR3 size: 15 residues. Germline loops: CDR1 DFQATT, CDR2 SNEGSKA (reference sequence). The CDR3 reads CSARDGGDTQETQYF. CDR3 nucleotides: TGCAGTGCTAGAGATGGGGGGGACACCCAAGAGACCCAGTACTTC.

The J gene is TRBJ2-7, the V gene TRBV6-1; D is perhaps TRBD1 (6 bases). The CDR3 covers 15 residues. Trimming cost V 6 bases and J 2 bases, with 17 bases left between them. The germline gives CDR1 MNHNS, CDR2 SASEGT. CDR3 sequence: CASRLQGRIAYEQYF. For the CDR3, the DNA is TGTGCCAGCAGACTACAGGGTAGAATAGCCTACGAGCAGTACTTC.

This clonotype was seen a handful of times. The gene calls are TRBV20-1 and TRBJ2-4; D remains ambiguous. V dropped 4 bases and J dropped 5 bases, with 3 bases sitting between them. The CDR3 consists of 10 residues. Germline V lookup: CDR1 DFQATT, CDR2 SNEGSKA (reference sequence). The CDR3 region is CSAKQNIQYF. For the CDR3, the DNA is TGCAGTGCTAAACAAAACATTCAGTACTTC.

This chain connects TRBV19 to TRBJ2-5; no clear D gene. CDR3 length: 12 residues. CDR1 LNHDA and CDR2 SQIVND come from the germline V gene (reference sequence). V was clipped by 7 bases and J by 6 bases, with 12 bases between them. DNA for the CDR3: TGTGCCAGTATGGGTCCCTCAAAGACCCAGTACTTC. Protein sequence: CASMGPSKTQYF.

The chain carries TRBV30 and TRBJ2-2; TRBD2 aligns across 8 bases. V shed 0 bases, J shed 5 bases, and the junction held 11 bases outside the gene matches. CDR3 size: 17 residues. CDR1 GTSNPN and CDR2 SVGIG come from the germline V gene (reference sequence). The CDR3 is CAWSVRRAGVTTGELFF. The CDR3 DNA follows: TGTGCCTGGAGTGTACGGCGAGCGGGAGTGACAACCGGGGAGCTGTTTTTT.